Following are 31 T cell receptor beta chains from one sample sequenced in a study of T cell responses to AZD1222 COVID-19 vaccine. Assay used: immunoSEQ multiplex PCR; TCRdb lists only in-frame clones, some missing. The table has about 150,000 clones, around 93% seen once; the top ten hold around 2.3%. Specimen: peripheral blood, collected on day 0 of AZD1222 vaccination. These receptors were collected from an adult in good health.

The V call is TRBV2, the J call TRBJ2-1; possibly TRBD1 for D (5 bases). Germline assignment: CDR1 SNHLY and CDR2 FYNNEI. The CDR3 length is 15 residues. V lost 1 base and J 4 bases, leaving 11 bases between the germline ends. Written as DNA, the CDR3 is TGTGCCAGCAGTGAAGTCCTAGGGGATTACAATGAGCAGTTCTTC. Protein: CASSEVLGDYNEQFF. The full variable domain, its missing parts supplied by reference TRBV2 and TRBJ2-1, is EPEVTQTPSHQVTQMGQEVILRCVPISNHLYFYWYRQILGQKVEFLVSFYNNEISEKSEIFDDQFSVERPDGSNFTLKIRSTKLEDSAMYFCASSEVLGDYNEQFFGPGTRLTVL.

The chain is built from TRBV9 and TRBJ2-7, with TRBD1 matching 10 bases. The CDR3 is 14 residues long. Germline CDR1 and CDR2: SGDLS and YYNGEE. V shed 3 bases, J shed 3 bases, and the junction held 3 bases outside the gene matches. The CDR3 DNA follows: TGTGCCAGCAGCGAGACAGGGGGCTTCTACGAGCAGTACTTC. It specifies CASSETGGFYEQYF.

The chain couples TRBV9 to TRBJ2-3; D possibly corresponds to TRBD1 (7 bases). CDR1 and CDR2 (germline): SGDLS, YYNGEE. Deletions cut 4 bases from V and 8 bases from J, with 26 bases between. The CDR3 runs 17 residues. The CDR3 sequence is CASSPGTAQAGGGTQYF. The CDR3 coding sequence is TGTGCCAGCAGCCCCGGGACAGCCCAAGCGGGTGGGGGTACGCAGTATTTT. Full variable domain (rest looked up from reference TRBV9 and TRBJ2-3): DSGVTQTPKHLITATGQRVTLRCSPRSGDLSVYWYQQSLDQGLQFLIQYYNGEERAKGNILERFSAQQFPDLHSELNLSSLELGDSALYFCASSPGTAQAGGGTQYFGPGTRLTVL.

This chain joins TRBV5-1 and TRBJ1-2, with D hard to call. Germline CDR1 reads SGHRS; CDR2 reads YFSETQ. This CDR3 has 15 residues. The V end was cut by 0 bases, the J end by 0 bases, with 9 bases between. The chain's CDR3 is CASSLAGVPNYGYTF. As DNA, the CDR3 is TGCGCCAGCAGCTTGGCTGGGGTACCTAACTATGGCTACACCTTC.

This rearrangement joins TRBV29-1 to TRBJ2-2, with 10 bases fitting TRBD1. Germline V gene sequence: CDR1 SQVTM, CDR2 ANQGSEA. CDR3 size: 15 residues. The junction had 8 bases not matched to a gene; V was cut back by 6 bases and J by 4 bases. CDR3 residues: CSVSGTGERTGELFF. The CDR3 DNA is TGCAGCGTGTCCGGGACAGGGGAACGCACCGGGGAGCTGTTTTTT.

The CDR3 sequence: CASSYSNAEDEQFF. The CDR3 DNA is TGTGCCAGCAGTTACTCGAATGCCGAAGATGAGCAGTTCTTC. The chain is built from TRBV6-5 and TRBJ2-1; D remains ambiguous. V lost 0 bases to trimming and J lost 8 bases, with 11 bases between them. CDR1 and CDR2 (germline): MNHEY, SVGAGI. CDR3 size: 14 residues.

The DNA of the CDR3 is TGTGCCAGTAGTAGAGGGATTAGCACAGATACGCAGTATTTT. This sequence encodes CASSRGISTDTQYF. The V and J genes are TRBV19 and TRBJ2-3; possible D gene TRBD2, 5 bases. V was pared by 4 bases and J by 0 bases, with 8 bases between. CDR3 length equals 14 residues. Germline V gives CDR1 LNHDA, CDR2 SQIVND (reference sequence).

This clone was observed a few times. The chain couples TRBV5-1 to TRBJ2-7, with 11 bases identical to TRBD2. Looked up from germline, CDR1 is SGHRS and CDR2 is YFSETQ. The CDR3 has 14 amino acids. After removal of 0 bases from V and 9 bases from J, the junction contained 5 bases not matched to a gene. Here the CDR3 reads CASSLASGGPRQYF. DNA for the CDR3: TGCGCCAGCAGCTTGGCTAGCGGGGGGCCTCGGCAGTACTTC.

V usage is TRBV10-2 and J usage is TRBJ2-3; D may be TRBD1 (5 bases). CDR1 and CDR2 (germline): WSHSY, SAAADI. V was pared by 4 bases and J by 5 bases, with 31 bases between. The length of the CDR3 is 20 residues. The CDR3 coding sequence is TGCGCCAGCAGTGTCCCGGTGGGGCCAGGGCTATCGGAACCTGTAGATACGCAGTATTTT. Translating it yields CASSVPVGPGLSEPVDTQYF.

The genes are TRBV5-8 and TRBJ1-6; D might be TRBD1 (5 bases). The CDR3 runs to 14 residues. Trimming took 0 bases from V and 11 from J, leaving 12 bases between them. CDR1 SGHTS and CDR2 YDEGEE come from the germline V gene. The CDR3 sequence: CASSLEEGLTPLHF. In nucleotides, the CDR3 is TGTGCCAGCAGCTTGGAAGAGGGGCTTACACCCCTCCACTTT.

The rearrangement links TRBV5-1 to TRBJ1-2, with D tentatively TRBD1 (6 bases). The CDR3 runs to 14 residues. Trimming stripped 2 bases from V and 8 bases from J, with 16 bases between. CDR1 and CDR2 from the germline V gene are SGHRS and YFSETQ. The CDR3 bases are TGCGCCAGCAGCTTCACAGGACAGCCGGGAGGCTACACCTTC. It specifies CASSFTGQPGGYTF. The full variable domain, completed using reference TRBV5-1 and TRBJ1-2, is KAGVTQTPRYLIKTRGQQVTLSCSPISGHRSVSWYQQTPGQGLQFLFEYFSETQRNKGNFPGRFSGRQFSNSRSEMNVSTLELGDSALYLCASSFTGQPGGYTFGSGTRLTVV.

This clone has only one observation. V gene TRBV29-1 combines with J gene TRBJ1-2; D may be TRBD1 (6 bases). V shed 1 base and J shed 6 bases, with 12 bases lying between them. CDR3 length equals 13 residues. Germline V gene lookup returns CDR1 SQVTM and CDR2 ANQGSEA. CDR3 amino acids: CSVEGQGKHGYTF. CDR3 in DNA: TGCAGCGTTGAAGGCCAGGGGAAGCATGGCTACACCTTC.

This clone came up once. This chain uses TRBV28 with TRBJ1-2; D is perhaps TRBD1 (6 bases). The CDR3 is 15 residues long. Germline CDR1 MDHEN, CDR2 SYDVKM. V lost 5 bases and J lost 4, with 17 bases in between. CDR3 in DNA: TGTGCCAGCAGTCCTACAGGGAGCCCGATCTATGGCTACACCTTC. Translated: CASSPTGSPIYGYTF.

V and J are TRBV27 and TRBJ2-7; 9 nucleotides align to TRBD2. The V gene's germline CDR1 is MNHEY and CDR2 SMNVEV (reference sequence). The V and J ends lost 4 bases and 2 bases, in that order; junction bases with no gene match: 9. CDR3 length: 16 residues. The CDR3 nucleotides are TGTGCCAGCAGTTCAAAGGGACTAGCTTTTCCCTACGAGCAGTACTTC. As protein: CASSSKGLAFPYEQYF.

This chain links TRBV30 with TRBJ1-2; TRBD1 might be the D (5 bases). Looked up from germline, CDR1 is GTSNPN and CDR2 is SVGIG (reference sequence). V was cut by 2 bases and J by 8 bases, with 12 bases left in between. The CDR3 spans 12 residues. This CDR3 is CAWSRDFRGYTF. Here the CDR3 DNA reads TGTGCCTGGAGTAGGGACTTTCGAGGCTACACCTTC.

J is TRBJ2-3 and V is TRBV5-1; D is tentatively TRBD1 or TRBD2 (6 bases each). V was trimmed by 0 bases and J by 0 bases, leaving 14 bases between them. The CDR3 runs to 17 residues. Germline V gene lookup returns CDR1 SGHRS and CDR2 YFSETQ. CDR3 protein: CASSLATGASSTDTQYF. CDR3 DNA sequence: TGCGCCAGCAGCTTGGCCACGGGGGCCTCTAGCACAGATACGCAGTATTTT.

The chain employs TRBV29-1 and TRBJ1-5; TRBD1 agrees at 7 bases. Losses at the gene ends were 3 bases for V and 4 bases for J; bases not matched to a gene: 3. This CDR3 comprises 13 residues. The germline V gene has CDR1 SQVTM and CDR2 ANQGSEA. The DNA for the CDR3 is TGCAGCGTTGATCAGGGGGGTAATCAGCCCCAGCATTTT. Amino acids: CSVDQGGNQPQHF.

Turning to this clone: A much more abundant neighbour one base away suggests this may be a read error. V is TRBV11-2 and J is TRBJ2-7; D could derive from TRBD1 or TRBD2 (6 bases each). The germline V and J ends were trimmed by 5 bases and 3 bases, with 23 bases remaining between them. The CDR3 spans 17 residues. Germline CDR1 and CDR2: SGHAT and FQNNGV. The CDR3 coding sequence is TGTGCCAGCAGCCCAGTAGGAGGGGGGAGAAACAACTACGAGCAGTACTTC. It yields the protein CASSPVGGGRNNYEQYF.

The chain combines TRBV21-1 with TRBJ1-5. TRBV21-1 is marked as a pseudogene. The CDR3 loop spans 16 amino acids. CDR3 nucleotide sequence: TGTGCCAGCAGCAAAGGCAGATACCGGAGCAATCAGCCCCAGCATTTT. This translates into CASSKGRYRSNQPQHF.

This chain connects TRBV5-1 to TRBJ2-7, with TRBD2 identical over 8 bases. V was pared by 5 bases and J by 7 bases, with 11 bases of the junction left unmatched. The CDR3 totals 14 residues. From germline, CDR1 is SGHRS and CDR2 YFSETQ. The CDR3 nucleotides read TGCGCCAGCAGTTCCGGGACCCCGGGAGGGGAGCAGTACTTC. Translation: CASSSGTPGGEQYF.

The rearrangement links TRBV9 to TRBJ2-7, with 7 bases aligning to TRBD2. The V and J ends lost 3 bases and 4 bases, in that order; junction bases with no gene match: 7. Germline CDR1 SGDLS, CDR2 YYNGEE. This CDR3 contains 14 residues. Here the CDR3 reads CASSAGGSGYEQYF. For the CDR3, the DNA is TGTGCCAGCAGCGCAGGCGGGAGTGGGTACGAGCAGTACTTC.

This clone was detected only once. J is TRBJ2-5 and V is TRBV9, with 9 bases lining up with TRBD2. CDR1 and CDR2 from the germline V gene are SGDLS and YYNGEE. This CDR3 has 14 amino acids. J lost 2 bases, V lost 4 bases, and 3 bases had no gene match. CDR3 DNA sequence: TGTGCCAGCAGCCTAACTAGCGGGCAAGAGACCCAGTACTTC. Encoded protein: CASSLTSGQETQYF.

The chain uses TRBV6-4 and TRBJ1-2, with 9 bases identical to TRBD1. With V trimmed by 7 bases and J by 8 bases, 8 bases remained unmatched. CDR1 is MRHNA, CDR2 SNTAGT, per germline. This CDR3 is 13 amino acids long. The CDR3 reads CASNITGGWGYTF. The CDR3 DNA follows: TGTGCCAGCAACATCACAGGGGGCTGGGGCTACACCTTC.

The V gene is TRBV28, the J gene TRBJ2-1; TRBD2 agrees at 10 bases. The CDR3 is made up of 17 amino acids. With 5 bases clipped from V and 6 bases from J, the junction kept 13 bases outside the gene matches. Germline CDR1 MDHEN, CDR2 SYDVKM. The CDR3: CASSPIAGGPLFNEQFF. DNA for the CDR3: TGTGCCAGCAGTCCAATAGCGGGAGGTCCTCTTTTCAATGAGCAGTTCTTC.

The rearrangement links TRBV27 to TRBJ2-2; 7 bases map to TRBD2. The germline V gene has CDR1 MNHEY and CDR2 SMNVEV (reference sequence). The CDR3 length is 13 residues. Trimming at V came to 6 bases and at J to 4 bases, leaving 2 bases not matched to a gene. This CDR3 is CASRPGGTGELFF. The CDR3 DNA reads TGTGCCAGCAGGCCGGGGGGCACCGGGGAGCTGTTTTTT.

V and J are TRBV25-1 and TRBJ1-4; D uncertain. This CDR3 region has 14 residues. Germline-derived CDR1 and CDR2 are MGHDK and SYGVNS. With 3 bases removed from V and 3 bases from J, the gap between germline ends came to 8 bases. The CDR3 protein is CASSEREANEKLFF. CDR3 bases: TGTGCCAGCAGTGAGCGGGAGGCTAATGAAAAACTGTTTTTT.

CDR3 loop: CASSEVSGGTDTQYF. The DNA of the CDR3 is TGCGCCAGCAGTGAGGTTAGCGGGGGGACAGATACGCAGTATTTT. The genes are TRBV10-1 and TRBJ2-3, with 10 bases fitting TRBD2. Per the germline V gene, CDR1 is WNHNN and CDR2 is SYGVQD (reference sequence). There are 15 residues in the CDR3. V lost 2 bases, J lost 3 bases, and 2 bases stayed unmatched.

V gene TRBV28 combines with J gene TRBJ2-1; D is ambiguous. This CDR3 is 12 amino acids long. Germline V gene sequence: CDR1 MDHEN, CDR2 SYDVKM. V lost 5 bases and J 5 bases, leaving 7 bases between the germline ends. The CDR3 protein is CASSPSNNEQFF. CDR3 nucleotide sequence: TGTGCCAGCAGTCCCTCGAACAATGAGCAGTTCTTC.

A note on this clone: Other DNA sequences in this specimen translate into the identical CDR3. The genes are TRBV18 and TRBJ1-3; D uncertain. This CDR3 contains 14 residues. Germline V gene sequence: CDR1 KGHSH, CDR2 LQKENI. Trimming left V 2 bases short and J 0 bases short, with 5 bases between. The CDR3, as DNA: TGTGCCAGCTCACCAGGCATCTCTGGAAACACCATATATTTT. Amino acid sequence: CASSPGISGNTIYF.

The CDR3 loop reads CATSRVAGPGSNQPQHF. The DNA of the CDR3 is TGTGCCACCAGCAGAGTAGCAGGGCCGGGGAGCAATCAGCCCCAGCATTTT. The V and J genes are TRBV15 and TRBJ1-5, with D possibly matching TRBD1 (5 bases). CDR1 and CDR2 from the germline V gene are LNHNV and YYDKDF (reference sequence). Trimming removed 1 base at V and 1 base at J, with 14 bases between. The CDR3 extends over 17 amino acids.

V is TRBV2 and J is TRBJ2-2, with 8 bases lining up with TRBD2. Germline trimming cut 6 bases from V and 5 bases from J; bases unmatched to any gene: 2. This CDR3 comprises 13 residues. Germline CDR1 reads SNHLY; CDR2 reads FYNNEI. CDR3 DNA sequence: TGTGCCAGCAGCCGGGGGGGGACCGGGGAGCTGTTTTTT. It translates to CASSRGGTGELFF.